This TCR beta chain was found in a study of blood T cell repertoires in COVID-19 (dated by TCRdb to about 2020). Broadly, across the study: Samples covering the acute and convalescent phases of COVID-19 were provided by collaborators in the United States, Italy and Spain. The prospective study material was composed of cDNA or gDNA derived from T cells, B-cell-depleted T cells, or PBMCs. Deeply sampled blood TCRbeta repertoires from subjects exposed to, actively infected with, or recovered from COVID-19 were included in the dataset. A freely available public database, intended as a resource for researchers studying the immune response to SARS-CoV-2, is where the repertoires were released. The samples were drawn from two sources: the first 160 participants of the ongoing ImmuneRACE study, and fewer than 1,500 subjects contributed by 6 global collaborators. The sample metadata nearly always contained a de-identified subject ID, COVID-19 status, age in years and sex. Where HLA class I and class II types were available, the types were taken from metadata supplied by the sample provider, not from assay-based typing.

In the prospective study, participants were about 18 to 95 years old, resided in about two dozen geographic areas of the United States, and were enrolled through a virtual design. In the prospective study, participants were assigned to cohorts based on the clinical history participants reported in a screening survey and a study questionnaire. For ImmuneRACE Cohort 3, a participant was defined as recovered based on two consecutive negative NP/OP PCR tests, clearance by a healthcare professional, or resolution of symptoms. In the prospective study, whole blood, serum and a nasopharyngeal or oropharyngeal swab were collected from each participant by mobile phlebotomists. Over a 2-month period, participants in the prospective study had the option of providing additional blood draws and questionnaires. Before DNA extraction, prospective study blood samples were shipped either frozen or at room temperature.

In this sample, this clone turned up once. Its antigen remains undetermined. No much larger clone is present one base from it, and per-base qualities are unavailable. The CDR3 runs 19 residues from the cysteine to the phenylalanine. Solely the CDR3 DNA is kept, with 57 bases framed from the first base. Cut back by 3 bases and 0 bases, the V and J ends lie 21 bases apart. As encoded in the germline V gene (reference sequence), CDR1 is LNHDA while CDR2 is SQIVND. TCRbeta CDR3 regions were amplified from genomic DNA by means of the immunoSEQ Assay, a bias-controlled multiplex PCR. Regarding the original processing steps: The number of nucleated cells in each sample was estimated by amplification of reference gene primers within the assay. To quantify the absolute abundance of each unique TCRbeta CDR3 rearrangement, sequence reads were collapsed and filtered. For each sample, productive Simpson clonality was calculated by taking the square root of Simpson's diversity index across productive rearrangements. The clones in this table, taken by TCRdb from immuneACCESS, are in-frame only. Not every clone is retained; where verified, under half of the shortfall comes from an unresolved V gene, and the cause of the rest is unknown. V and J calls and clone size are those listed in that table; D and trimming were worked out from the DNA. A total of approximately 200,000 clones appear in this sample, around 90% of them only once. Jointly, the top ten make up over 0.95% of the sample.

Overall study results and their limits: How much clinical and demographic metadata was included differed by source and by participant, and the metadata was provided uncurated.

This receptor was obtained from a man between 25 and 39 years old who had recovered from COVID-19. The sample taken for sequencing was PBMCs or T cells enriched from blood (not recorded which). The chain links TRBV19 with TRBJ2-1, and TRBD1 may be the D gene, going by 5 matching bases. The nucleotide sequence is given as TGTGCCAGTAGTATCTTGGTGGTTGGGTGGACAAGCTCCTACAATGAGCAGTTCTTC. This codes for CASSILVVGWTSSYNEQFF.